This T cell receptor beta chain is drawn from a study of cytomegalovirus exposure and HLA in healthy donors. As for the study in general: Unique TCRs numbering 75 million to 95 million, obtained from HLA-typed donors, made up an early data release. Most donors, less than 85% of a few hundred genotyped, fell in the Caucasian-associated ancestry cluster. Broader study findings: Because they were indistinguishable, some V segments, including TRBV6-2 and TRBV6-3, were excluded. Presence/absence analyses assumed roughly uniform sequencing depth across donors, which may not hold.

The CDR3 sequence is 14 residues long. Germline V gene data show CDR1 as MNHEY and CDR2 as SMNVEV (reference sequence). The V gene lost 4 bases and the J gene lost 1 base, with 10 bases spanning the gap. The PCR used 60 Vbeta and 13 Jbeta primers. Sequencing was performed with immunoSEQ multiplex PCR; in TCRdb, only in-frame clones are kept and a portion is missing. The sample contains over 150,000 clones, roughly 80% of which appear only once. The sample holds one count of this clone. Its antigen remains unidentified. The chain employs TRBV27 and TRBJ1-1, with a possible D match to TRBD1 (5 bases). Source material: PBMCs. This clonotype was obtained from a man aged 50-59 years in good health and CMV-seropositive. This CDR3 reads CASSWNGGNTEAFF. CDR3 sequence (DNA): TGTGCCAGCAGTTGGAACGGGGGGAACACTGAAGCTTTCTTT.